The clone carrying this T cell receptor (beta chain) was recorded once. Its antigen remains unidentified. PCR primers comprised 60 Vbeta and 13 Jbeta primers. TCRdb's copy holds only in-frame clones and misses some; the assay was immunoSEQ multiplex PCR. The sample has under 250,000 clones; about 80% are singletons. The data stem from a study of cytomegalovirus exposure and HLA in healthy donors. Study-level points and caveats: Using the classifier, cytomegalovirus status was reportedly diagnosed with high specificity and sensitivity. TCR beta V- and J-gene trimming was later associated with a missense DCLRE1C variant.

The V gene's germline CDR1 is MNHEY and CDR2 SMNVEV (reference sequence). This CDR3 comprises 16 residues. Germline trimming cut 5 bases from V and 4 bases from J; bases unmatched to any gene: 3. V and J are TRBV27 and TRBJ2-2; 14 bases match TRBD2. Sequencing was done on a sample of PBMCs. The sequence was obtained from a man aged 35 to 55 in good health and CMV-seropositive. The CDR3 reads CASSPGTSGSTGELFF. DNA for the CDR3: TGTGCCAGCAGTCCCGGGACTAGCGGGAGCACCGGGGAGCTGTTTTTT.